The 10 T cell receptor beta chains given below trace back to one sample, sequenced in a study of blood T cell repertoires in COVID-19. Profiled with immunoSEQ multiplex PCR; TCRdb holds only in-frame clones, not every one. The sample consists of a few hundred thousand clones, 80% to 90% of them appearing once. Material: PBMCs or T cells enriched from blood (not recorded which). All receptors come from a woman in her 30s who had recovered from COVID-19.

V usage is TRBV29-1 and J usage is TRBJ1-1, with 7 positions matching TRBD1. The V and J ends lost 5 bases and 5 bases, in that order; junction bases with no gene match: 8. Germline-derived CDR1 and CDR2 are SQVTM and ANQGSEA. The CDR3 is made up of 13 amino acids. The DNA for the CDR3 is TGCAGCGTTACAGACAGGGAAAATACTGAAGCTTTCTTT. Residues: CSVTDRENTEAFF. The entire variable domain, with the rest obtained from reference TRBV29-1 and TRBJ1-1, is as follows: SAVISQKPSRDICQRGTSLTIQCQVDSQVTMMFWYRQQPGQSLTLIATANQGSEATYESGFVIDKFPISRPNLTFSTLTVSNMSPEDSSIYLCSVTDRENTEAFFGQGTRLTVV.

CDR3 protein: CASSLVQGVGTEAFF. The CDR3 region has the DNA TGTGCCAGCAGCTTGGTTCAGGGGGTGGGAACTGAAGCTTTCTTT. The chain links TRBV5-4 to TRBJ1-1; 7 bases match TRBD1. The CDR3 consists of 15 residues. V lost 0 bases and J lost 5; bases outside the gene matches: 7. CDR1 and CDR2 from the germline V gene are SGHNT and YYREEE (reference sequence).

The genes are TRBV6-6 and TRBJ2-7, with 12 bases aligning to TRBD1. Unmatched junction bases numbered 13, after V lost 10 bases and J lost 6 bases. CDR1 and CDR2 from the germline V gene are MNHNY and SVGAGI (reference sequence). This CDR3 contains 15 residues. The CDR3 region is CATRDAGTGGSEQYF. In DNA, the CDR3 is TGTGCCACTAGAGACGCCGGGACAGGGGGCTCCGAGCAGTACTTC.

The rearrangement links TRBV2 to TRBJ1-4; D call uncertain. Germline V lookup: CDR1 SNHLY, CDR2 FYNNEI. The CDR3 has 14 residues. Between the trimmed V and J ends, which lost 11 bases and 5 bases, there was a span of 18 bases. Here the CDR3 reads CAGREAPGNEKLFF. CDR3 nucleotide sequence: TGTGCCGGGCGAGAAGCCCCGGGGAATGAAAAACTGTTTTTT. Full variable domain (rest looked up from reference TRBV2 and TRBJ1-4): EPEVTQTPSHQVTQMGQEVILRCVPISNHLYFYWYRQILGQKVEFLVSFYNNEISEKSEIFDDQFSVERPDGSNFTLKIRSTKLEDSAMYFCAGREAPGNEKLFFGSGTQLSVL.

The chain carries TRBV12-3 or TRBV12-4 and TRBJ2-7, with 8 bases lining up with TRBD1. This CDR3 spans 13 amino acids. The V gene end was trimmed by 7 bases and the J gene end by 3 bases; junction bases not matched to a gene: 5. In DNA form, the CDR3 reads TGTGCCAGCACACCAGGGGGCGGCTACGAGCAGTACTTC. Encoded protein: CASTPGGGYEQYF.

The DNA for the CDR3 is TGTGCCAGCAGCTCTCGGACAGGCCGAACTAATGAAAAACTGTTTTTT. It is translated as CASSSRTGRTNEKLFF. The gene calls are TRBV4-2 and TRBJ1-4; 7 bases line up with TRBD1. This CDR3 has 16 residues. The junction had 7 bases not matched to a gene; V was cut back by 5 bases and J by 1 base. Germline V gene sequence: CDR1 LGHNA, CDR2 YNFKEQ.

The V call is TRBV19, the J call TRBJ2-1, with D perhaps TRBD2 (6 bases). The CDR3 has 13 residues. V was shortened by 5 bases and J by 14 bases, with 19 bases between the two germline ends. Germline CDR1 is LNHDA and CDR2 is SQIVND (reference sequence). DNA for the CDR3: TGTGCCAGTAGTCCTAGTTGGGGGGTAGGGAAGTTCTTC. Translating it yields CASSPSWGVGKFF. Together with reference TRBV19 and TRBJ2-1, the CDR3 gives the full variable domain: DGGITQSPKYLFRKEGQNVTLSCEQNLNHDAMYWYRQDPGQGLRLIYYSQIVNDFQKGDIAEGYSVSREKKESFPLTVTSAQKNPTAFYLCASSPSWGVGKFFGPGTRLTVL.

V and J are TRBV7-9 and TRBJ1-1; D gene uncertain. The CDR3 sequence is 13 residues long. The germline V gene encodes CDR1 SEHNR and CDR2 FQNEAQ (reference sequence). The V end lost 3 bases, the J end lost 4 bases, and 9 bases lay between the germline ends. The CDR3 sequence is CASSFSLGTEAFF. CDR3 bases: TGTGCCAGCAGCTTTAGCTTGGGCACTGAAGCTTTCTTT.

The CDR3 sequence: CASSYPLAGESYEQYF. The CDR3, as DNA: TGTGCCAGCAGTTATCCCCTAGCGGGTGAGTCCTACGAGCAGTACTTC. The V and J genes are TRBV6-8 and TRBJ2-7, with TRBD2 identical over 8 bases. CDR1 and CDR2 from the germline V gene are MNHGY and SAAAGT. V lost 3 bases and J lost 1; bases outside the gene matches: 8. CDR3 length: 16 amino acids.

The V and J genes are TRBV28 and TRBJ1-2; 7 bases map to TRBD1. The germline V gene encodes CDR1 MDHEN and CDR2 SYDVKM. V trimming: 2 bases; J trimming: 2 bases; junction bases outside the gene matches: 5. The CDR3 sequence is 15 residues long. Here the CDR3 reads CASSLPTQGNYGYTF. Written as DNA, the CDR3 is TGTGCCAGCAGTTTACCCACACAGGGGAACTATGGCTACACCTTC.